Included here is one T cell receptor (beta chain) sequence, with context. Its binding antigen is unknown. No clone much larger than this one lies a single base away; base qualities are absent. The CDR3 covers 17 residues, taking in both the cysteine and the phenylalanine. The sequence is cut down to CDR3 DNA, 51 bases in frame from base 1. CDR1 and CDR2, looked up from the germline V gene (reference sequence), are SEHNR and FQNEAQ. The trim is 1 base for V and 8 bases for J, with a gap of 21 bases between the germline ends. The data are from a study of identical twins (dated by TCRdb to the mid-2010s). A note on the overall study: To test whether fetal clonotypes persist, the study used deep sequencing on TCR alpha and beta repertoires from monozygotic twins, unrelated adults of various ages, and cord blood. Replicate twin experiments were performed at different times using different library preparation protocols to rule out contamination. Broader findings and caveats from the paper: Zero-insertion analyses could be partly confounded by invariant T cells such as MAIT and iNKT, although diverse VJ usage argued against such confounding for most clonotypes. Excess twin sharing in beta out-of-frame sequences was weaker because fewer shared sequences lowered the signal-to-noise ratio. In monozygotic twins, out-of-frame TCR alpha sharing was systematically underestimated by recombination models, although the models agreed with sharing between unrelated individuals. Abundant cord blood beta clonotypes had fewer insertions, young adult naive repertoires showed a similar but weaker trend, and memory repertoires showed no such trend. Conclusions relied on cross-sectional statistical analysis, since the same donors could not be followed over many years. Compared with coincidental sharing between unrelated individuals, out-of-frame TCR alpha sequences shared between twins had an excess of sequences with low generation probability.

All donors were healthy Caucasians. Three pairs of female monozygotic twins, all aged roughly 18 to 30 years, made up the twin cohort. Positive isolation kits from Invitrogen were used to isolate the CD4+ and CD8+ T cell populations. The library was built by means of 5' RACE. Sequencer: Illumina HiSeq 2000. A universal primer binding site was added through template switching, and the final cDNA carried a unique molecular identifier so that TCR cDNA molecules could be counted accurately. Specific primers in the conserved constant-segment region were used to synthesize first-strand cDNA for TCR alpha and beta chains. To control for contamination, each cDNA library was double barcoded with a SMART-Mk sample barcode plus Illumina barcodes. TruSeq adapter sequences, together with Illumina sample barcodes, were added in two successive PCR steps. The TCR alpha and beta cDNA libraries were sequenced on the Illumina HiSeq platform using custom primers. Turning to the authors' computational methods: MiGEC processed the raw reads to extract unique molecular identifiers, while MiXCR was used to determine the CDR3 positions. For each individual, recombination models were inferred using an EM algorithm with the repgenHMM and IGoR tools. Shared clonotype analysis was performed with the tcR package in R, normalizing sharing by the product of cloneset sizes. Out-of-frame nonproductive sequences were analyzed to study raw recombination free of thymic and clonal selection effects. In-frame beta chains were kept once TCRdb had trimmed the public reads at Q25 with fastp and called clones with MiXCR. Duplicate CDR3 protein sequences are folded into a single record with the most common DNA and genes. Clone size and V and J calls follow TCRdb, not the original study. The sample data list some 460,000 distinct CDR3 sequences, and approximately 14% of these were observed just once. Around 0.57% of the sample goes to the ten largest clones.

The data were also submitted as part of a second study, on yellow fever vaccine responses in identical twins. The other study reports the following: According to the authors, in identical twins the way T cells responded to vaccination appeared partly convergent and partly personalized. In identical twins, the study followed T cell clones that responded to the vaccine with precision.

What was sequenced was CD4+ T cells sorted from blood. Recombination joined TRBV7-9 with TRBJ2-1; tentative D gene TRBD2, with 5 bases matching. The receptor was derived from a young woman in good health. The CDR3 protein sequence reads: CASSLGKDWPPRDEQFF. In nucleotide form, the sequence is TGTGCCAGCAGCTTAGGCAAGGACTGGCCCCCGAGGGATGAGCAGTTCTTC.